The table lists the clone carrying this T cell receptor (beta chain) with a count of one. The sample belongs to a study of yellow fever vaccine responses in identical twins. CDR3 length equals 13 residues. The germline gives CDR1 SGHAT, CDR2 FQNNGV. After removal of 2 bases from V and 8 bases from J, the junction contained 3 bases not matched to a gene. One entry per CDR3 protein, called by TCRdb with MiXCR from the RT-PCR reads. The sample has 500 to 550 distinct CDR3 sequences; 77% are singletons. The chain is built from TRBV11-2 and TRBJ2-4, with 7 bases identical to TRBD1. Material: T cells from blood (PBMCs), unsorted or a sorted subset (not recorded which), obtained before or after yellow fever vaccination (not recorded which). The clonotype originates from a female donor who received the yellow fever vaccine. The CDR3: CASSLYGTDIQYF. CDR3 coding DNA: TGTGCCAGCAGCTTATATGGGACAGACATTCAGTACTTC. The variable domain in full, with the rest retrieved from reference TRBV11-2 and TRBJ2-4, is EAGVAQSPRYKIIEKRQSVAFWCNPISGHATLYWYQQILGQGPKLLIQFQNNGVVDDSQLPKDRFSAERLKGVDSTLKIQPAKLEDSAVYLCASSLYGTDIQYFGAGTRLSVL.